Below are 9 T cell receptor beta chains sequenced from a single sample in a study of blood T cell repertoires in COVID-19. This table comes from immunoSEQ multiplex PCR, and its TCRdb copy is limited to in-frame clones, with some not included. The sample holds some 140,000 clones, 70% to 90% seen once. Sequencing used peripheral blood. The source of these receptors is a man between 60 and 70 years old with COVID-19, enrolled during active disease.

This chain joins TRBV12-3 or TRBV12-4 and TRBJ1-1; a weak D match, TRBD1 (5 bases). The CDR3 is 12 amino acids. Trimming stripped 6 bases from V and 8 bases from J, with 13 bases between. CDR3 region: CASSPRQTEAFF. The CDR3 DNA is TGTGCCAGCAGCCCTCGACAGACCGAAGCTTTCTTT.

The rearrangement joins TRBV6-5 to TRBJ2-2; weak D call: TRBD1 (6 bases). Germline-derived CDR1 and CDR2 are MNHEY and SVGAGI. CDR3 length: 15 amino acids. The V end lost 2 bases, the J end lost 3 bases, and 10 bases lay between the germline ends. CDR3 coding DNA: TGTGCCAGCAGTTACCAGGGGCCGGACACCGGGGAGCTGTTTTTT. Protein sequence: CASSYQGPDTGELFF.

The chain has TRBV5-8 and TRBJ2-3; 9 nucleotides align to TRBD2. This CDR3 spans 14 amino acids. V was pared by 4 bases and J by 8 bases, with 8 bases of the junction left unmatched. Germline CDR1 SGHTS, CDR2 YDEGEE. The CDR3 loop is CASSQRGVGPTQYF. CDR3 bases: TGTGCCAGCAGCCAGCGGGGGGTAGGTCCTACGCAGTATTTT.

The chain links TRBV6-5 to TRBJ2-2; TRBD2 agrees at 14 bases. After removal of 8 bases from V and 6 bases from J, the junction contained 5 bases not matched to a gene. Germline assignment: CDR1 MNHEY and CDR2 SVGAGI. The CDR3 contains 15 residues. DNA of the CDR3: TGTGCCAGCGGACTGGGACTAGCGGGAGCCGGGGAGCTGTTTTTT. Amino acid sequence: CASGLGLAGAGELFF.

This chain uses TRBV29-1 with TRBJ2-7; 9 bases match TRBD1. Losses at the gene ends were 6 bases for V and 1 base for J; bases not matched to a gene: 1. This CDR3 has 12 residues. Looked up from germline, CDR1 is SQVTM and CDR2 is ANQGSEA. This chain's CDR3 is CSVDRGSYEQYF. The CDR3 DNA reads as TGCAGCGTGGACAGGGGTTCCTACGAGCAGTACTTC.

This chain joins TRBV7-2 and TRBJ2-7; 9 bases match TRBD1. The CDR3 is made up of 15 amino acids. V dropped 4 bases and J dropped 7; count of bases not matched to a gene: 11. The germline V gene has CDR1 SGHTA and CDR2 FQGNSA. The DNA of the CDR3 is TGTGCCAGCAGCTCAGGGACAGGGCCCGTCGGTGAGCAGTACTTC. This codes for CASSSGTGPVGEQYF.

V gene TRBV3-1 (or the pseudogene TRBV3-2) combines with J gene TRBJ2-1; D gene uncertain. This CDR3 has 12 amino acids. Germline V gene lookup returns CDR1 LGHDT and CDR2 YNNKEL (reference sequence). Between the trimmed V and J ends, which lost 1 base and 15 bases, there was a span of 13 bases. CDR3 nucleotides: TGTGCCAGCAGCCAAGCGAGTTTAGAGGCGTTCTTC. This gives the protein CASSQASLEAFF.

CDR3 coding DNA: TGTGCCAGCAGCTTAGTTAGGGCTAGCGGGAGCTCCTACAATGAGCAGTTCTTC. It specifies CASSLVRASGSSYNEQFF. The chain employs TRBV7-2 and TRBJ2-1; 10 bases map to TRBD2. Per the germline V gene, CDR1 is SGHTA and CDR2 is FQGNSA. Trimming took 1 base from V and 0 from J; bases not matched to a gene: 6. The CDR3 contains 18 residues. Using reference TRBV7-2 and TRBJ2-1 for the parts outside the CDR3, the full variable domain is GAGVSQSPSNKVTEKGKDVELRCDPISGHTALYWYRQSLGQGLEFLIYFQGNSAPDKSGLPSDRFSAERTGGSVSTLTIQRTQQEDSAVYLCASSLVRASGSSYNEQFFGPGTRLTVL.

The chain is built from TRBV24-1 and TRBJ2-1, with 9 positions matching TRBD1. The CDR3 length is 16 residues. J was trimmed by 7 bases and V by 5 bases; bases with no gene match: 11. Germline V CDR1 and CDR2: KGHDR, SFDVKD. The CDR3: CATSAPSGQGPNEQFF. The CDR3, as DNA: TGTGCCACCAGTGCCCCCTCGGGACAGGGCCCTAATGAGCAGTTCTTC.